This T cell receptor beta chain was retrieved from a study of OX40 agonist ivuxolimab in advanced cancers. Sequencing used immunoSEQ multiplex PCR; TCRdb keeps in-frame clones, though not all of them. The sample lists roughly 26,000 clones; over 60% were seen once. This clone was detected only once. The CDR3 has 16 amino acids. The V gene lost 0 bases and the J gene lost 3 bases, with 10 bases spanning the gap. Germline V CDR1 and CDR2: SGHRS, YFSETQ. This receptor was obtained from an adult with an advanced solid tumor such as melanoma, head and neck, liver or kidney cancer. The genes are TRBV5-1 and TRBJ1-6; D is unresolved. The specimen was CD4+ or CD8+ T cells sorted from blood, collected in a trial of the OX40 agonist ivuxolimab. CDR3 loop: CASSLAEQVYNSPLHF. CDR3 sequence (DNA): TGCGCCAGCAGCTTGGCCGAGCAGGTCTATAATTCACCCCTCCACTTT.